Reported below is one T cell receptor (beta chain). The target antigen is unknown. The record originates from a study of T cell responses to AZD1222 COVID-19 vaccine. General study points: Among those given AZD1222, only five or six were seropositive at baseline. Unmutated variant regions reportedly attract nearly half of all spike-specific TCRs.

Trimming cost V 1 base and J 6 bases, with 12 bases left between them. CDR3 length equals 15 residues. Germline V lookup: CDR1 SGHVS, CDR2 FQNEAQ. Produced via immunoSEQ multiplex PCR; TCRdb's table is partial and in-frame only. The top ten hold roughly 7% of the sample, which has some 140,000 clones, about 93% seen once. Sample: peripheral blood, taken 28 days after the second AZD1222 dose. The clonotype comes from an adult who received the AZD1222 COVID-19 vaccine. This chain links TRBV7-8 with TRBJ2-2; D is uncertain. The CDR3 sequence is CASSLDVRAPGELFF. CDR3 DNA: TGTGCCAGCAGCTTAGATGTAAGGGCCCCCGGGGAGCTGTTTTTT.